This T cell receptor (beta chain) is drawn from a study of cytomegalovirus exposure and HLA in healthy donors. Study results and limitations: Excluded were some V segments that proved indistinguishable, including TRBV6-2 and TRBV6-3. Cytomegalovirus-associated status was assigned to 150 to 200 TCR beta chains. With later analysis, a missense DCLRE1C variant became linked to TCR beta V- and J-gene trimming. Across all donors, roughly uniform sequencing depth was an assumption of the presence/absence analyses.

The PCR contained 60 Vbeta and 13 Jbeta primers. Profiled with immunoSEQ multiplex PCR; TCRdb holds only in-frame clones, not every one. The sample contains about 200,000 clones, approximately 12% of which appear only once. As regards this clone: No antigen is known for it.

The CDR3 is 20 amino acids. Germline lookup yields CDR1 SNHLY and CDR2 FYNNEI. The J segment lost 0 bases and the V segment lost 2 bases, leaving 17 bases of the junction unmatched. The chain joins TRBV2 to TRBJ1-2, with TRBD1 matching 8 bases. The sample was PBMCs. The sequence was obtained from a man in his fifties or sixties in good health and CMV-seropositive. The CDR3 nucleotides are TGTGCCAGCAGTGAATTTTCAGGGGGCGCGGCGATACAAGCTAACTATGGCTACACCTTC. Translated: CASSEFSGGAAIQANYGYTF.